Each of the 24 T cell receptor beta chains below was sequenced from the same sample in a study of CD8 T cells in Susac syndrome. The authors reverse transcribed roughly 0.5 to 1 ug RNA with random hexamers. Each CDR3 protein is one row after TCRdb ran MiXCR on the immunoSEQ multiplex PCR reads. The data contain more than 100,000 distinct CDR3 sequences, just under 95% of them singletons. Input material: CD8+ T cells from PBMCs. The receptors shown here come from a human donor with Susac syndrome.

The chain uses TRBV5-4 and TRBJ2-7; possibly TRBD2 for D (5 bases). The V end lost 4 bases, the J end lost 2 bases, and 13 bases lay between the germline ends. Germline V lookup: CDR1 SGHNT, CDR2 YYREEE (reference sequence). The CDR3 extends over 14 amino acids. The CDR3: CASSPGVGTYEQYF. CDR3 DNA: TGTGCCAGCAGCCCCGGGGTAGGGACCTACGAGCAGTACTTC.

The V gene is TRBV29-1, the J gene TRBJ1-2; D is possibly TRBD1 (5 bases). This CDR3 region has 15 residues. Germline V gene lookup returns CDR1 SQVTM and CDR2 ANQGSEA. V was shortened by 0 bases and J by 3 bases, with 14 bases between the two germline ends. CDR3 sequence (DNA): TGCAGCGTTGAAGAAGGGGAGGGGTTATACTATGGCTACACCTTC. Translated, it gives CSVEEGEGLYYGYTF.

V gene TRBV9 combines with J gene TRBJ2-5; 7 bases are shared with TRBD2. Looked up from germline, CDR1 is SGDLS and CDR2 is YYNGEE. Trimming at V came to 3 bases and at J to 3 bases, leaving 5 bases not matched to a gene. CDR3 length equals 14 residues. CDR3 nucleotides: TGTGCCAGCAGCGGGGAGGGTCTGAAAGAGACCCAGTACTTC. It is translated as CASSGEGLKETQYF.

The CDR3 DNA reads as TGTGCCAGCAGCTCGGGACAGGGGAAAGACGAGCAGTACTTC. It codes for CASSSGQGKDEQYF. The chain couples TRBV7-9 to TRBJ2-7, with 10 nucleotides matching TRBD1. CDR3 size: 14 residues. J was trimmed by 5 bases and V by 4 bases; bases with no gene match: 5. From germline, CDR1 is SEHNR and CDR2 FQNEAQ (reference sequence).

V is TRBV11-2 and J is TRBJ2-5; possible D gene TRBD1, 5 bases. Germline CDR1 is SGHAT and CDR2 is FQNNGV. This CDR3 has 13 residues. Trimming removed 6 bases at V and 2 bases at J, with 10 bases between. The CDR3 here is CASRRTRQETQYF. CDR3 nucleotide sequence: TGTGCCAGCAGAAGGACACGACAAGAGACCCAGTACTTC.

The chain recombines TRBV20-1 with TRBJ2-1, with a possible D match to TRBD1 (6 bases). The CDR3 spans 15 residues. Trimming took off 0 bases at V and 3 bases at J, with 12 bases between the two ends. Germline CDR1 DFQATT, CDR2 SNEGSKA (reference sequence). The DNA of the CDR3 is TGCAGTGCTAGAGATGTCAGCAGGGGCTACAATGAGCAGTTCTTC. Protein sequence: CSARDVSRGYNEQFF.

The V and J genes are TRBV20-1 and TRBJ2-1, with D perhaps being TRBD1 or TRBD2 (5 bases each). Trimming removed 3 bases at V and 6 bases at J, with 15 bases between. There are 14 residues in the CDR3. The germline V gene has CDR1 DFQATT and CDR2 SNEGSKA (reference sequence). In DNA form, the CDR3 reads TGCAGTGCTAGGGACCGGGACCAACCCAATGAGCAGTTCTTC. Protein: CSARDRDQPNEQFF.

The chain links TRBV29-1 to TRBJ2-1; TRBD2 matches 13 bases. J was trimmed by 0 bases and V by 6 bases; bases with no gene match: 8. The CDR3 is made up of 17 amino acids. Germline V gives CDR1 SQVTM, CDR2 ANQGSEA. CDR3 nucleotide sequence: TGCAGCGTACCGGGACTAGCGGGGATAAGCTCCTACAATGAGCAGTTCTTC. Protein sequence: CSVPGLAGISSYNEQFF.

V and J are TRBV14 and TRBJ2-1; D not resolved. This CDR3 has 14 residues. Trimming shortened V by 0 bases and J by 9 bases, and 12 bases separated the two germline ends. Germline assignment: CDR1 SGHDN and CDR2 FVKESK. The CDR3 sequence: CASSQDWATPEQFF. The CDR3 DNA follows: TGTGCCAGCAGCCAAGATTGGGCAACCCCTGAGCAGTTCTTC.

The V gene is TRBV6-6, the J gene TRBJ2-7; no clear D gene. Trimming pared 2 bases from V and 0 bases from J, leaving 8 bases between. Germline CDR1 reads MNHNY; CDR2 reads SVGAGI (reference sequence). The CDR3 sequence is 14 residues long. The CDR3 DNA sequence: TGTGCCAGCAGTTACGAGGAGAACTCCTACGAGCAGTACTTC. Translated: CASSYEENSYEQYF.

V gene TRBV6-5 combines with J gene TRBJ2-7; TRBD1 aligns across 9 bases. CDR1 is MNHEY, CDR2 SVGAGI, per germline. The CDR3 is made up of 15 amino acids. With V trimmed by 7 bases and J by 6 bases, 13 bases remained unmatched. CDR3 region: CASTITRDRVFEQYF. CDR3 bases: TGTGCCAGCACTATAACCAGGGACAGGGTTTTCGAGCAGTACTTC.

J is TRBJ2-7 and V is TRBV14; D gene unclear. The CDR3 runs to 13 residues. V was clipped by 6 bases and J by 2 bases, with 11 bases between them. Per the germline V gene, CDR1 is SGHDN and CDR2 is FVKESK. This CDR3 reads CASSPGHPYEQYF. The CDR3 DNA is TGTGCCAGCAGTCCTGGCCATCCCTACGAGCAGTACTTC.

The chain uses TRBV6-1 and TRBJ2-3, with 13 bases aligning to TRBD2. CDR1 MNHNS and CDR2 SASEGT come from the germline V gene. This CDR3 comprises 15 residues. Unmatched junction bases numbered 5, after V lost 5 bases and J lost 6 bases. CDR3 residues: CASSQLAGGPDTQYF. CDR3 in DNA: TGTGCCAGCAGTCAACTAGCGGGGGGGCCCGATACGCAGTATTTT.

This chain connects TRBV12-3 or TRBV12-4 to TRBJ1-2; D is unresolved. The CDR3 is made up of 14 amino acids. Between the trimmed V and J ends, which lost 6 bases and 4 bases, there was a span of 15 bases. The CDR3 region has the DNA TGTGCCAGCAGCGGACTCCCGCCCCGCTATGGCTACACCTTC. Its protein product is CASSGLPPRYGYTF.

The CDR3 reads CATSDLQGGQETQYF. For the CDR3, the DNA is TGTGCCACCAGTGATTTACAGGGTGGGCAAGAGACCCAGTACTTC. The chain uses TRBV24-1 and TRBJ2-5; tentative D call: TRBD1 (6 bases). V was shortened by 1 base and J by 2 bases, with 10 bases between the two germline ends. Germline V gene sequence: CDR1 KGHDR, CDR2 SFDVKD. CDR3 length: 15 residues.

CDR3 nucleotide sequence: TGTGCCAGCAGTGTTAGCGGAACCTACGAGCAGTACTTC. Its translation is CASSVSGTYEQYF. The gene calls are TRBV2 and TRBJ2-7, with D possibly TRBD2 on 6 matching bases. The germline gives CDR1 SNHLY, CDR2 FYNNEI. The CDR3 contains 13 residues. V was cut by 4 bases and J by 2 bases, with 9 bases left in between.

The chain is built from TRBV7-9 and TRBJ2-5; tentative D call: TRBD1 (5 bases). Germline V gene lookup returns CDR1 SEHNR and CDR2 FQNEAQ (reference sequence). The V end lost 5 bases, the J end lost 2 bases, and 9 bases lay between the germline ends. The CDR3 sequence is 13 residues long. The CDR3 loop reads CASSQTVQETQYF. In nucleotides, the CDR3 is TGTGCCAGCAGCCAGACAGTTCAAGAGACCCAGTACTTC.

The chain employs TRBV10-3 and TRBJ1-2; D might be TRBD1 (5 bases). The CDR3 runs to 11 residues. The ends were cut back, 10 bases at V and 4 bases at J, with 10 bases in the middle. The germline V gene has CDR1 ENHRY and CDR2 SYGVKD. In nucleotides, the CDR3 is TGTGCCACCGACAGCAGCTATGGCTACACCTTC. Residues: CATDSSYGYTF.

The CDR3 here is CSARWTRKDPPTQYF. For the CDR3, the DNA is TGCAGTGCTAGATGGACTAGGAAAGACCCCCCGACCCAGTACTTC. The chain recombines TRBV20-1 with TRBJ2-5, with 7 bases aligning to TRBD2. V was pared by 2 bases and J by 7 bases, with 13 bases of the junction left unmatched. Germline values: CDR1 DFQATT, CDR2 SNEGSKA (reference sequence). The CDR3 has 15 amino acids.

CDR3 amino acids: CASSPETGGQDGYTF. CDR3 bases: TGTGCCAGCAGCCCCGAGACAGGGGGCCAAGATGGCTACACCTTC. This chain joins TRBV5-4 and TRBJ1-2; the match to TRBD1 covers 10 bases. The CDR3 is 15 amino acids. Germline CDR1 reads SGHNT; CDR2 reads YYREEE (reference sequence). V lost 4 bases, J lost 6 bases, and 9 bases stayed unmatched. Full variable domain (remainder filled in from reference TRBV5-4 and TRBJ1-2): ETGVTQSPTHLIKTRGQQVTLRCSSQSGHNTVSWYQQALGQGPQFIFQYYREEENGRGNFPPRFSGLQFPNYSSELNVNALELDDSALYLCASSPETGGQDGYTFGSGTRLTVV.

The genes are TRBV4-3 and TRBJ2-5; 7 nucleotides agree with TRBD1. CDR3 size: 15 residues. J gave up 1 base and V 4 bases, and 6 bases lay outside the gene matches. CDR1 is LGHNA and CDR2 is YSLEER in the germline V gene. For the CDR3, the DNA is TGCGCCAGCAGCCGGGACAGAGCCCTCCAAGAGACCCAGTACTTC. Amino acid sequence: CASSRDRALQETQYF.

The chain carries TRBV20-1 and TRBJ1-2; no clear D. Germline lookup yields CDR1 DFQATT and CDR2 SNEGSKA (reference sequence). V gave up 1 base and J gave up 4 bases, with 10 bases separating them. The CDR3 has 13 amino acids. The CDR3 DNA follows: TGCAGTGCTAGAGCTACGGGGTCCTATGGCTACACCTTC. Protein: CSARATGSYGYTF.

The chain uses TRBV29-1 and TRBJ2-4, with D unresolved. The V end lost 1 base, the J end lost 8 bases, and 12 bases lay between the germline ends. This CDR3 region has 13 residues. The V gene's germline CDR1 is SQVTM and CDR2 ANQGSEA. CDR3 bases: TGCAGCGTTGAAGTTGACTCCATGGACATTCAGTACTTC. It specifies CSVEVDSMDIQYF.

This rearrangement joins TRBV12-3 or TRBV12-4 to TRBJ2-1; TRBD2 aligns across 9 bases. Trimming removed 2 bases from V and 7 bases from J; junction bases left unmatched: 6. CDR3 length equals 15 residues. The CDR3 spells CASSLSSGGGNEQFF. CDR3 nucleotides: TGTGCCAGCAGTTTAAGTAGCGGGGGCGGGAATGAGCAGTTCTTC.